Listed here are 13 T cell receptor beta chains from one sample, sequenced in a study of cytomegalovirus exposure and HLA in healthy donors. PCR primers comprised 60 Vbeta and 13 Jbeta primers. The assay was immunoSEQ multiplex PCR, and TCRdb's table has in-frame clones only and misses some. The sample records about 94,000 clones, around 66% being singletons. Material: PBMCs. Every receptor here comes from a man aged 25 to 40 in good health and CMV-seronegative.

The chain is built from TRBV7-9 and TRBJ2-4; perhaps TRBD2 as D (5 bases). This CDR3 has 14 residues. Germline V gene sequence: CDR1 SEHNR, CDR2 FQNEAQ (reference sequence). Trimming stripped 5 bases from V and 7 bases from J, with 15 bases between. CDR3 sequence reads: CASSAEPLANIQYF. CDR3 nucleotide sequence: TGTGCCAGCAGCGCGGAACCGCTAGCTAACATTCAGTACTTC.

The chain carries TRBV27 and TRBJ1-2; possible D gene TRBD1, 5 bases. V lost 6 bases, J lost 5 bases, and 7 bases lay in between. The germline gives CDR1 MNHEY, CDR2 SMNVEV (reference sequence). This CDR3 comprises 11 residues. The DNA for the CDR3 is TGTGCCAGCAGCTCAGGGTATGGCTACACCTTC. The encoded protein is CASSSGYGYTF.

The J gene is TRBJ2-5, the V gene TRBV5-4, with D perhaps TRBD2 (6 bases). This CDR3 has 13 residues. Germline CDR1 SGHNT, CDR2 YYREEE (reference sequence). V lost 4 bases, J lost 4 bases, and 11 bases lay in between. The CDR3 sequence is CASSDQGGETQYF. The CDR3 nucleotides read TGTGCCAGCAGCGACCAGGGAGGAGAGACCCAGTACTTC.

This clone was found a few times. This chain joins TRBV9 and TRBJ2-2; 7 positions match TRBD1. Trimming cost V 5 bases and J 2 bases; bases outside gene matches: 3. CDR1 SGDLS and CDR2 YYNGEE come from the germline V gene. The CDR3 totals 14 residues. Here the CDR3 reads CASRRTGNTGELFF. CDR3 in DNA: TGTGCCAGCAGGCGGACAGGAAACACCGGGGAGCTGTTTTTT.

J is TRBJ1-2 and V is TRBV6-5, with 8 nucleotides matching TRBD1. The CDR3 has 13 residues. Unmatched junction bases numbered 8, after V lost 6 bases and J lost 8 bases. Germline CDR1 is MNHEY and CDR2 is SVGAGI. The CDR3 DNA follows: TGTGCCAGCAGGTGGCAGGGGGCGAGGGGCTACACCTTC. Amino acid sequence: CASRWQGARGYTF.

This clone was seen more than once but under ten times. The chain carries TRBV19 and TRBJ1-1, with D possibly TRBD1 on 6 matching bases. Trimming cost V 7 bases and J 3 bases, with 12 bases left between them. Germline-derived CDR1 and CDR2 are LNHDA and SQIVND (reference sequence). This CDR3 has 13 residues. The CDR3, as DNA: TGTGCCAGTACACAGGGTTGGTACACTGAAGCTTTCTTT. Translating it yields CASTQGWYTEAFF.

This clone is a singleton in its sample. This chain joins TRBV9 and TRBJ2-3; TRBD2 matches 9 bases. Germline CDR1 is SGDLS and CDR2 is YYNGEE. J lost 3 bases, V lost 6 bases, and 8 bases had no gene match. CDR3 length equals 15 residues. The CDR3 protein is CASTMSGGTTDTQYF. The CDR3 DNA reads TGTGCCAGCACTATGAGCGGGGGGACTACAGATACGCAGTATTTT.

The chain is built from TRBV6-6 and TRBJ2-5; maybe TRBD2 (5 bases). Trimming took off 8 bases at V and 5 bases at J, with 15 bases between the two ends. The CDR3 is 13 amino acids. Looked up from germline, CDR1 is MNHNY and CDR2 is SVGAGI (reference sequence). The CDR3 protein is CASDSDGGETQYF. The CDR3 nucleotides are TGTGCCAGCGACTCGGATGGCGGGGAGACCCAGTACTTC.

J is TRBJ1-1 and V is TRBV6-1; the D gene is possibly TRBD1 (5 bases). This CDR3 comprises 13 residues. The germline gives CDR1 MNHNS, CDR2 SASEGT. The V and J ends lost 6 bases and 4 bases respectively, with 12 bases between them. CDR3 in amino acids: CASRPWQGTEAFF. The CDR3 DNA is TGTGCCAGCAGGCCTTGGCAGGGCACTGAAGCTTTCTTT.

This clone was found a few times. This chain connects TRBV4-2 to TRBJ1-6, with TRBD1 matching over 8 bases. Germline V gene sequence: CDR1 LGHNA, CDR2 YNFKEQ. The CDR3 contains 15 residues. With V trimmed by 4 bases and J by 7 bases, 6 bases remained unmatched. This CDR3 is CASSLGQGANSPLHF. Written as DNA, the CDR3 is TGTGCCAGCAGCCTTGGACAGGGCGCGAATTCACCCCTCCACTTT.

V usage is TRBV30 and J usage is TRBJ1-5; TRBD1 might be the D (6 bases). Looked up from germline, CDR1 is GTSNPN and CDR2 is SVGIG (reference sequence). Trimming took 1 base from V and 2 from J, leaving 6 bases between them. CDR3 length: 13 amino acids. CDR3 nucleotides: TGTGCCTGGAGTGGACAGGGCAATCAGCCCCAGCATTTT. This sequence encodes CAWSGQGNQPQHF.

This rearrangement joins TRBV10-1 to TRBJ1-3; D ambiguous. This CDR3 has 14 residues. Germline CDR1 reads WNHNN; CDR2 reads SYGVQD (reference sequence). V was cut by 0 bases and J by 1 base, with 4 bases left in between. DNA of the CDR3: TGCGCCAGCAGTGAGTCCACTTCTGGAAACACCATATATTTT. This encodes CASSESTSGNTIYF.

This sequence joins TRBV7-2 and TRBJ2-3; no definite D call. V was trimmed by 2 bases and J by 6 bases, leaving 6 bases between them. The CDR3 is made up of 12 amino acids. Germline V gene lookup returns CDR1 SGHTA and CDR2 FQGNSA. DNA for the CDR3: TGTGCCAGCAGCTTATTGGAGGATACGCAGTATTTT. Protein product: CASSLLEDTQYF.